This record covers a single TCR beta chain. Its antigen is undetermined. The sample comes from a study of cytomegalovirus exposure and HLA in healthy donors. Across the study: In terms of ancestry, the Caucasian-associated cluster contained about 80% of the roughly 400 genotyped donors.

60 Vbeta and 13 Jbeta primers were used in PCR. Profiling relied on immunoSEQ multiplex PCR, and the TCRdb table lists in-frame clones only, not all of them. The sample shows fewer than 120,000 clones, over 60% of them seen only once. Study findings and constraints: Highly shared variants forming one cluster were likely a sequencing artifact.

Trimming removed 4 bases from V and 3 bases from J; junction bases left unmatched: 2. The CDR3 spans 13 residues. Germline V CDR1 and CDR2: MNHEY, SMNVEV (reference sequence). The clonotype comes from a woman aged 55-70 years in good health and CMV-seropositive. The rearrangement links TRBV27 to TRBJ1-1, with 7 bases matching TRBD1. The sample comprised PBMCs. DNA for the CDR3: TGTGCCAGCAGTTCCACAGGGGACACTGAAGCTTTCTTT. As protein: CASSSTGDTEAFF.